This is a list of T cell receptor beta chains from one sample in a study of metastatic and nonmetastatic thyroid tumors. TCRdb re-called the PCR reads via MiXCR. This table has several thousand clones, about 30% appearing once. The sample taken for sequencing was adjacent normal tissue. These receptors were taken from a female donor with papillary thyroid cancer or a benign thyroid nodule (not recorded which). Some clones in this sample may be carry-over from other donors' samples. Both conserved end residues are part of each CDR3. The D gene is left open where the match is weak. Clone size, where shown, is once, few, many, or a class for clones that have expanded.

CDR3	DNA	V	J	size	D
CASSNSGQGPKLFF	TGTGCCAGCAGCAATTCTGGACAGGGACCGAAGTTGTTCTTC	TRBV7-9	TRBJ2-1	many	TRBD1
CASSPPVLSGANVLTF	TGTGCCAGCAGCCCACCCGTACTCTCTGGGGCCAACGTCCTGACTTTC	TRBV5-5	TRBJ2-6	few	-
CASSLNGLHNEQFF	TGCGCCAGCAGCTTGAACGGACTCCACAATGAGCAGTTCTTC	TRBV5-1	TRBJ2-1	-	-
CASSPRTAGELFF	TGTGCCAGCAGCCCCCGGACAGCCGGGGAGCTGTTTTTT	TRBV5-5	TRBJ2-2	many	-
CSCFAGGTQNNEQFF	TGCAGTTGCTTTGCGGGAGGAACCCAGAACAATGAGCAGTTCTTC	TRBV20-1	TRBJ2-1	-	TRBD2
CASSPGVTSADTQYF	TGTGCCAGCAGCCCCGGAGTTACTAGCGCAGATACGCAGTATTTT	TRBV13	TRBJ2-3	-	TRBD2
CATSRGGLNTEALF	TGTGCCACCAGCAGAGGAGGCCTCAACACCGAAGCTTTGTTT	TRBV15	TRBJ1-1	-	-
CASSSTGVVSYGYTF	TGTGCCAGCAGCTCGACAGGCGTAGTTTCTTATGGCTACACCTTC	TRBV7-6	TRBJ1-2	once	-
CSASPSGTGDGYTF	TGCAGTGCTAGTCCCTCGGGGACGGGGGATGGCTACACCTTC	TRBV20-1	TRBJ1-2	-	-
CASSSVGTSGGEQFF	TGTGCCAGCAGCTCTGTCGGGACTAGCGGGGGTGAGCAGTTCTTC	TRBV7-3	TRBJ2-1	once	TRBD2
CASSQDVGSHNEQFF	TGCGCCAGCAGCCAAGATGTGGGCAGCCACAATGAGCAGTTCTTC	TRBV4-3	TRBJ2-1	-	-
CASSLLGQGAEQYF	TGTGCCAGCAGCCTCCTTGGACAGGGGGCCGAGCAGTACTTC	TRBV27	TRBJ2-7	many	TRBD1
CASSLPGGGAFF	TGTGCCAGCAGTTTACCGGGAGGTGGGGCTTTCTTT	TRBV5-4	TRBJ1-1	many	-
CASRLQGWDEQFF	TGTGCCAGCAGATTACAGGGGTGGGATGAGCAGTTCTTC	TRBV7-9	TRBJ2-1	-	TRBD1
CASSTNQETQYF	TGTGCCAGCAGCACGAACCAAGAGACCCAGTACTTC	TRBV7-9	TRBJ2-5	many	-
CASSIGYSGANVLAF	TGTGCCAGTAGTATTGGTTACTCTGGGGCCAACGTCCTGGCTTTC	TRBV19	TRBJ2-6	many	-
CASSSIGTSGFEDTGELFF	TGTGCCAGCAGTTCTATTGGGACTAGCGGATTCGAGGACACCGGGGAGCTGTTTTTT	TRBV27	TRBJ2-2	-	TRBD2
CASSVDFLDTQYF	TGTGCCAGCAGCGTAGATTTTCTCGATACGCAGTATTTT	TRBV9	TRBJ2-3	many	-
CASSLLLYNEQFF	TGTGCCAGCAGTTTGTTACTCTACAATGAGCAGTTCTTC	TRBV12-3/TRBV12-4	TRBJ2-1	medium-sized	-
CASSSASSYNEQFF	TGCGCCAGCAGCTCAGCTAGTTCCTACAATGAGCAGTTCTTC	TRBV5-1	TRBJ2-1	medium-sized	-
CASSAGTSVTDTQYF	TGTGCCAGCAGCGCTGGGACTAGCGTCACAGATACGCAGTATTTT	TRBV9	TRBJ2-3	-	TRBD2
CASSLGADTGELFF	TGCGCCAGCAGCTTGGGCGCTGACACCGGGGAGCTGTTTTTT	TRBV5-1	TRBJ2-2	many	-
CASSPSGWDRQETQYF	TGTGCCAGCAGTCCATCAGGGTGGGACAGGCAAGAGACCCAGTACTTC	TRBV28	TRBJ2-5	-	TRBD1
CSAPGSNNSPLHF	TGCAGTGCACCTGGGTCCAATAATTCACCCCTCCACTTT	TRBV20-1	TRBJ1-6	-	-
CASSDHRSSEQYF	TGTGCCAGTAGTGATCATCGGTCATCCGAGCAGTACTTC	TRBV19	TRBJ2-7	many	-